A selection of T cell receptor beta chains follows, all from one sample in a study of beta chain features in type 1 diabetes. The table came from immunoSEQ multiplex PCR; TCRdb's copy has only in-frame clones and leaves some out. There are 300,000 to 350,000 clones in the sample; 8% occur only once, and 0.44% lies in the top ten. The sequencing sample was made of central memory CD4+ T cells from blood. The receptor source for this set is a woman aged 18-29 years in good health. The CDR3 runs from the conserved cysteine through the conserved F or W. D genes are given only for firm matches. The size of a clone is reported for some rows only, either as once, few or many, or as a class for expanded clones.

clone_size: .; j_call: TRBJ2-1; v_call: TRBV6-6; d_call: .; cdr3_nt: TGTGCCAGCAGTTACTCAATCTACAATGAGCAGTTCTTC; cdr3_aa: CASSYSIYNEQFF
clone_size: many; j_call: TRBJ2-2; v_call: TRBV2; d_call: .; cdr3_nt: TGTGCCAGCAGTGAAGCCCCCTGGAATACCGGGGAGCTGTTTTTT; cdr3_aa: CASSEAPWNTGELFF
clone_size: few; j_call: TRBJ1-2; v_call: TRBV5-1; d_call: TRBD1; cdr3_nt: TGCGCCAGCAGCCTCGGGACAGGACCCTATGGCTACACCTTC; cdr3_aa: CASSLGTGPYGYTF
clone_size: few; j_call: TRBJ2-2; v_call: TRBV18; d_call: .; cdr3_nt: TGTGCCAGCTCACCTTCTAGCGTCGGGACCGGGGAGCTGTTTTTT; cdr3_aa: CASSPSSVGTGELFF
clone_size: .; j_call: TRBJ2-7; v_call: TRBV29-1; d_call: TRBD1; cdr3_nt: TGCAGCGCTCCGGGACAGGGGAATGAGCAGTACTTC; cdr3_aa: CSAPGQGNEQYF
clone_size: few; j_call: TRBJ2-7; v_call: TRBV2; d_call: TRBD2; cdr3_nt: TGTGCCAGCAGTGCCCCCTCAGGCAGCGGGAGCGGTTACGAGCAGTACTTC; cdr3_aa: CASSAPSGSGSGYEQYF
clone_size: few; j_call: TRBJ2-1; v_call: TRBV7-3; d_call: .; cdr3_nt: TGTGCCAGCAGCTTATTGACAGGGACTAGAAACCAGTTCTTC; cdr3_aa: CASSLLTGTRNQFF
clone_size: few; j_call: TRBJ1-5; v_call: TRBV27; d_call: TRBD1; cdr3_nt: TGTGCCAGCAACCGAGGGGGCAGCTTCAATCAGCCCCAGCATTTT; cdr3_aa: CASNRGGSFNQPQHF
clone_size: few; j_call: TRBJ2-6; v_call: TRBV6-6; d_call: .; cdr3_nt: TGTGCCAGCGCCCGGGATTCTGGGGCCAACGTCCTGACTTTC; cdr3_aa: CASARDSGANVLTF
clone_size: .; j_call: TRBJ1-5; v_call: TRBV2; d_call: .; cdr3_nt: TGTGCCAGCAGGTCCTTGGCAACCCCAAAGGGAGGCAATCAGCCCCAGCATTTT; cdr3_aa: CASRSLATPKGGNQPQHF
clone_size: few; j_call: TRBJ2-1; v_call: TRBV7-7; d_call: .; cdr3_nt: TGTGCTAGCAGCTTGGACAGTTACAATGAGCAGTTCTTC; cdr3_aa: CASSLDSYNEQFF
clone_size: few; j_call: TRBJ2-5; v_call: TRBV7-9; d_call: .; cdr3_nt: TGTGCCAGCAGCTTAAGGACATTACAAGAGACCCAGTACTTC; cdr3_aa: CASSLRTLQETQYF
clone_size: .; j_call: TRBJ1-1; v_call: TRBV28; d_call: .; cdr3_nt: TGTGCCAGCATCGATGGCCAGAACACTGAAGCTTTCTTT; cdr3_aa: CASIDGQNTEAFF
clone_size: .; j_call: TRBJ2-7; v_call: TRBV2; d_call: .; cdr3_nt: TGTGCCAGCAGTGAGTCGGGCTTGCAGTACTTC; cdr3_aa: CASSESGLQYF
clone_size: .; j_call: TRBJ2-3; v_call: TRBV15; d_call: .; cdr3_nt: TGTGCCACCAGCAGAGATCCGGGAAGTCTAGCAGGAGATACGCAGTATTTT; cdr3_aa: CATSRDPGSLAGDTQYF
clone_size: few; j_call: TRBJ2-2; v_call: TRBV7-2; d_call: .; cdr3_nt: TGTGCCAGCAGCTTAAGTCAGGGTACAATCGGGGAGCTGTTTTTT; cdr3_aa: CASSLSQGTIGELFF
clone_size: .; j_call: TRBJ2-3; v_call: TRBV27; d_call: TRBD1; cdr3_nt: TGTGCCAGCAGGACAGGGGGCGTAGATACGCAGTATTTT; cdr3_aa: CASRTGGVDTQYF
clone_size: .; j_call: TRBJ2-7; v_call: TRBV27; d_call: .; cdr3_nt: TGTGCCAGCGGCCTCGGCGGAGTTGGGTACGAGCAGTACTTC; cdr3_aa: CASGLGGVGYEQYF
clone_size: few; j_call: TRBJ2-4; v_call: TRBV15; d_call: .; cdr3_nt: TGTGCCACCAGCAGAGATTGGGGTGAGACTGTCAAAAACATTCAGTACTTC; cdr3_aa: CATSRDWGETVKNIQYF
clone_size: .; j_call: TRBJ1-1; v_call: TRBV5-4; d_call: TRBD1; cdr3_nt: TGTGCCAGCAGCTCCAGGGGGGCAGGTGAAGCTTTCTTT; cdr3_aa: CASSSRGAGEAFF
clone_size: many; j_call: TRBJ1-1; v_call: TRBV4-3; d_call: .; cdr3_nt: TGCGCCAGCAGCTCAGTTACCCGAGAGAACACTGAAGCTTTCTTT; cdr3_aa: CASSSVTRENTEAFF
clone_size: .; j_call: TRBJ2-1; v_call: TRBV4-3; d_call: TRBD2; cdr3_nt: TGCGCCAGCAGCCTCGGGAGCGGCGGGAGGGGCAATGAGCAGTTCTTC; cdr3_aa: CASSLGSGGRGNEQFF
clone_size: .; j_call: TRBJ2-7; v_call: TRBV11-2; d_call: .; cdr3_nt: TGTGCCAGCAGCTTATGGTCGGGAGTCGGTGGAGAGCAGTACTTC; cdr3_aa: CASSLWSGVGGEQYF
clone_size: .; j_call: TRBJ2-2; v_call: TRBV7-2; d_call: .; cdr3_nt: TGTGCCAGCAGCTTACCAGGGAGTTACACCGGGGAGCTGTTTTTT; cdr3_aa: CASSLPGSYTGELFF
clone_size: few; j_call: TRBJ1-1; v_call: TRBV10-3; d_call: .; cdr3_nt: TGTGCCATCAGTGAGCCTCGGACCGCCAGCCAAGGCACTGAAGCTTTCTTT; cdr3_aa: CAISEPRTASQGTEAFF
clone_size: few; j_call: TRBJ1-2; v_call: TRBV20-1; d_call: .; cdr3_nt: TGCAGTATACAGGGAAGGGGCTACACCTTC; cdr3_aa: CSIQGRGYTF
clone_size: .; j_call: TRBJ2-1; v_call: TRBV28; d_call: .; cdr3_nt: TGTGCCAGCTCCGGGACCTTCAGATACAATGAGCAGTTCTTC; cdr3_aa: CASSGTFRYNEQFF
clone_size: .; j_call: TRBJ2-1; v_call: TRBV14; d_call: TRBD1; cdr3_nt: TGTGCCAGCAGCGGACAGGGCTATGAGCAGTTCTTC; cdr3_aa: CASSGQGYEQFF
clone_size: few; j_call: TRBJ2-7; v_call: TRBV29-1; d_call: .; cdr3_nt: TGCAGCGTTGTTAAAGGGGGAGGGGAGCAGTACTTC; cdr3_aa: CSVVKGGGEQYF
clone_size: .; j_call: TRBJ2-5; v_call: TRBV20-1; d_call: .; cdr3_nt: TGCAGTGCTAGCAAAGAGACCCAGTACTTC; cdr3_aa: CSASKETQYF
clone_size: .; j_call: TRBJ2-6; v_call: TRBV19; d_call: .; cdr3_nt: TGTGCCAGTCATGGTATCATTGTTGGCTCTGGGGCCAACGTCCTGACTTTC; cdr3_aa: CASHGIIVGSGANVLTF
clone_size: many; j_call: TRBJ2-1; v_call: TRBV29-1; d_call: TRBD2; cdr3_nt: TGCAGCGGGGGACTAGGTGAGCAGTTCTTC; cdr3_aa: CSGGLGEQFF
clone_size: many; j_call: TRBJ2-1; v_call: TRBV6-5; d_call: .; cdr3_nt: TGTGCCAGCAGAGGCTCCTACAATGAGCAGTTCTTC; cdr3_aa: CASRGSYNEQFF
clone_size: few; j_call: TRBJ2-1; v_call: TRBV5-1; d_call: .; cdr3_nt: TGCGCCAGCACTAAGGGGGGCTCCTACAATGAGCAGTTCTTC; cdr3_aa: CASTKGGSYNEQFF
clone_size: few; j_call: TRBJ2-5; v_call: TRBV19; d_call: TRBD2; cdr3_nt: TGTGCCAGTAGCGCCGGGACTAGCGGGGAGACCCAGTACTTC; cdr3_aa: CASSAGTSGETQYF
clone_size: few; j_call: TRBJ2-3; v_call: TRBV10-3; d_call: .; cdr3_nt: TGTGCCATCAGTTGGGGCGACGGGACTAGCACAGATACGCAGTATTTT; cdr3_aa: CAISWGDGTSTDTQYF
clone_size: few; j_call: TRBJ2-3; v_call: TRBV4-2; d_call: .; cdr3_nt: TGTGCCAGCAGCCAAGATCTGGCCCTCCCCGGCACAGATACGCAGTATTTT; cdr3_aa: CASSQDLALPGTDTQYF
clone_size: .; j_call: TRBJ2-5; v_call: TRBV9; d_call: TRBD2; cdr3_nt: TGTGCCAGCAGCGTATCCCCCCGACTAGCGGAGAAAGAGACCCAGTACTTC; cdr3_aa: CASSVSPRLAEKETQYF
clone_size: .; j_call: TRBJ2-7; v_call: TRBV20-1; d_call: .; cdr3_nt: TGCAGTGCTAGCCAGGGGAACGAGCAGTACTTC; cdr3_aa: CSASQGNEQYF
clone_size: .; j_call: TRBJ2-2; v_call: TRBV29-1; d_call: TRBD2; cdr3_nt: TGCAGCGTCCTGACGCGACTAGCGGTCACGAACACCGGGGAGCTGTTTTTT; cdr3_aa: CSVLTRLAVTNTGELFF
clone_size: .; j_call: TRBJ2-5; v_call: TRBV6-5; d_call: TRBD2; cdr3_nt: TGTGCCAGCAAAGGACTAGCGAGACAGCAGTACTTC; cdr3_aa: CASKGLARQQYF
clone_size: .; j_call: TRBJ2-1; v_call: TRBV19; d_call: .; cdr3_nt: TGTGCCAGTAGTATAGGCTTAGCGGCCGAGGTGGAGCAGTTCTTC; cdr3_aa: CASSIGLAAEVEQFF
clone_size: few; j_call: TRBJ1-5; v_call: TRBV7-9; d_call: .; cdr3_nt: TGTGCCAGCAGCTTATACGGGGACAATCAGCCCCAGCATTTT; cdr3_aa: CASSLYGDNQPQHF
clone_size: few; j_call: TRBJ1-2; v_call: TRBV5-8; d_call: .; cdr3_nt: TGTGCCAGCAGCTCCGGACGAGCCGGCTACACCTTC; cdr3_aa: CASSSGRAGYTF
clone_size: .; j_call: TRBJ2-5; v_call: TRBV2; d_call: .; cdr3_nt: TGTGCCAGCAGTGAAGAACTGAGGGAGACCCAGTACTTC; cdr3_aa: CASSEELRETQYF
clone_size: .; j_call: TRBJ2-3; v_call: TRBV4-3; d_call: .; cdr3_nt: TGCGCCAGCAGCCAAGTTGGACCCGGCCGGGGGGCCCAAAGCACAGATACGCAGTATTTT; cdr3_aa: CASSQVGPGRGAQSTDTQYF